The 25 T cell receptor beta chains below were found in one sample sequenced in a study of spatial heterogeneity in lung cancer. From the 5' RACE reads, TCRdb called clonotypes with MiXCR, one entry per CDR3 protein. This sample has over 8,500 distinct CDR3 sequences, with roughly an eighth found just once. These TCRs' antigens remain unknown. Findings and caveats of the study: One measure, the expanded intratumoral alpha and beta TCR count, tracked tumor mutation counts.

Time point: sample taken at primary tumor resection. The material sequenced was lung tumor tissue, taken at surgery. All receptors come from a male donor with early-stage non-small cell lung cancer.

This clonotype was observed at least ten times. Since the library was made to target alpha chains, this beta chain is a stray read and its abundance is not meaningful. This chain uses TRBV28 with TRBJ1-2; 8 bases are a match to TRBD1. V was pared by 4 bases and J by 3 bases, with 7 bases of the junction left unmatched. This CDR3 has 15 amino acids. Germline-derived CDR1 and CDR2 are MDHEN and SYDVKM. The DNA of the CDR3 is TGTGCCAGCAGTTACGGGACAGGCGGCTACTATGGCTACACCTTC. Its translation: CASSYGTGGYYGYTF.

This clonotype was seen many times. A read error may produce the germline difference seen at one junction end. Little can be read into the size of this beta chain, an off-target read in a library designed for alpha chains. The V call is TRBV20-1, the J call TRBJ1-1, with D perhaps TRBD1 (6 bases). The CDR3 has 14 amino acids. Germline CDR1 DFQATT, CDR2 SNEGSKA (reference sequence). CDR3 nucleotide sequence: TGCAGTGCTCGAGAGACGTACAGGGCCGGTGAAGCTTTCTTT. Its translation is CSARETYRAGEAFF.

Many counts were recorded for this clonotype. This beta chain appears as a stray read in a library generated for alpha chains; its size is not informative. This rearrangement joins TRBV20-1 to TRBJ2-7, with D perhaps TRBD1 or TRBD2 (6 bases each). This CDR3 contains 15 residues. V gave up 3 bases and J gave up 6 bases, with 21 bases separating them. Per germline, CDR1 DFQATT and CDR2 SNEGSKA (reference sequence). The CDR3 bases are TGCAGTGCTAGGATCAAGGGGGGTGTCCTCCGCGAGCAGTACTTC. It encodes CSARIKGGVLREQYF.

Comment on this clonotype: A library prepared for alpha chains yielded this beta chain as an off-target read; its size is of little meaning. The chain has TRBV28 and TRBJ2-1; 9 bases fit TRBD1. CDR1 is MDHEN and CDR2 is SYDVKM in the germline V gene. The CDR3 spans 15 residues. Trimming cost V 6 bases and J 8 bases; bases outside gene matches: 11. CDR3: CASSGQGPPSDEQFF. In nucleotides, the CDR3 is TGTGCCAGCAGCGGACAGGGGCCGCCCTCAGATGAGCAGTTCTTC.

This clonotype was recorded many times. In a library made to pick up alpha chains, this beta chain is a stray read with a size that means little. J is TRBJ2-3 and V is TRBV7-9, with 8 bases that match TRBD1. V was pared by 4 bases and J by 3 bases, with 3 bases of the junction left unmatched. Germline V gene lookup returns CDR1 SEHNR and CDR2 FQNEAQ (reference sequence). The CDR3 has 14 amino acids. The CDR3 nucleotides read TGTGCCAGCAGCTCGACAGGGGAAACAGATACGCAGTATTTT. It is translated as CASSSTGETDTQYF.

This clonotype is labeled medium-sized. Found in a library prepared for alpha chains, this beta chain is an off-target read, and its abundance has little meaning. CDR3: CASRFGSGGGNEQFF. The DNA of the CDR3 is TGTGCCAGCAGATTTGGTAGCGGGGGAGGCAATGAGCAGTTCTTC. The chain recombines TRBV12-3 or TRBV12-4 with TRBJ2-1; 9 bases match TRBD2. V shed 6 bases and J 6 bases; nucleotides not matched to a gene: 9. The length of the CDR3 is 15 residues.

This clonotype occurred many times. This beta chain slipped into a library made for alpha chains as a stray read, so its size is not meaningful. This sequence joins TRBV10-3 and TRBJ2-7; 10 bases fit TRBD2. Germline loops: CDR1 ENHRY, CDR2 SYGVKD. V lost 6 bases and J lost 2; bases outside the gene matches: 10. This CDR3 has 16 residues. CDR3: CAISAQGLAKTYEQYF. In DNA form, the CDR3 reads TGTGCCATCAGCGCCCAGGGACTAGCGAAAACCTACGAGCAGTACTTC.

A remark on this clonotype: The library was designed around alpha chains, so this beta chain is a stray read whose abundance carries little weight. The gene calls are TRBV5-6 and TRBJ2-4; 7 positions agree with TRBD1. CDR3 length: 13 residues. J gave up 5 bases and V 5 bases, and 4 bases lay outside the gene matches. CDR1 and CDR2 from the germline V gene are SGHDT and YYEEEE. CDR3 bases: TGTGCCAGCAGTCCCGGGACAGAAAACATTCAGTACTTC. It codes for CASSPGTENIQYF.

Details on this clonotype: Because this beta chain is a stray read in a library intended to capture alpha chains, its abundance should not be given much weight. V and J are TRBV7-2 and TRBJ2-7; D unclear. This CDR3 comprises 16 residues. Germline-derived CDR1 and CDR2 are SGHTA and FQGNSA. V dropped 0 bases and J dropped 1 base, with 13 bases sitting between them. The chain's CDR3 is CASSLAAQRRSYEQYF. DNA for the CDR3: TGTGCCAGCAGCTTAGCGGCACAGCGTAGATCCTACGAGCAGTACTTC.

By share, this clonotype ranks as medium-sized. This beta chain turned up in a library designed for alpha chains; as an off-target read, its abundance says little. The rearrangement links TRBV5-1 to TRBJ2-5; TRBD1 aligns across 7 bases. Germline V CDR1 and CDR2: SGHRS, YFSETQ. The CDR3 is 15 residues long. The trim removed 4 bases at V and 5 bases at J, leaving 11 bases unmatched. This CDR3 reads CASSPQTGMRETQYF. The CDR3 DNA sequence: TGCGCCAGCAGCCCCCAGACAGGGATGAGGGAGACCCAGTACTTC. The full variable domain, rest sourced from reference TRBV5-1 and TRBJ2-5, is KAGVTQTPRYLIKTRGQQVTLSCSPISGHRSVSWYQQTPGQGLQFLFEYFSETQRNKGNFPGRFSGRQFSNSRSEMNVSTLELGDSALYLCASSPQTGMRETQYFGPGTRLLVL.

This clonotype showed up many times. This beta chain slipped into a library made for alpha chains as a stray read, so its size is not meaningful. The rearrangement links TRBV10-3 to TRBJ1-5, with D perhaps TRBD1 (5 bases). CDR3 size: 13 residues. V was cut by 6 bases and J by 0 bases, with 6 bases left in between. Germline assignment: CDR1 ENHRY and CDR2 SYGVKD. Here the CDR3 reads CAISDSSNQPQHF. CDR3 coding DNA: TGTGCCATCAGCGACAGTAGCAATCAGCCCCAGCATTTT.

This clonotype is labeled medium-sized (0.01 to 0.1%). With the library built for alpha chains, this beta chain is off target and its frequency is not meaningful. CDR3 bases: TGTGCCAGCGAGGGACTAGCGGAGGCGAGCTCCTACAATGAGCAGTTCTTC. It is translated as CASEGLAEASSYNEQFF. The chain links TRBV18 to TRBJ2-1, with 11 bases lining up with TRBD2. CDR1 is KGHSH, CDR2 LQKENI, per germline. Losses at the gene ends were 8 bases for V and 0 bases for J; bases not matched to a gene: 9. The CDR3 contains 17 residues.

This clonotype is medium-sized by share. This beta chain is a stray read from a library made for alpha chains; its abundance is not meaningful. J is TRBJ2-7 and V is TRBV3-1; TRBD2 aligns across 9 bases. The V segment lost 1 base and the J segment 4 bases; nucleotides outside the gene matches: 5. Germline loops: CDR1 LGHDT, CDR2 YNNKEL (reference sequence). CDR3 length: 15 amino acids. The CDR3 DNA follows: TGTGCCAGCAGCCAAGGGTCAGCGGGAGGTTACGAGCAGTACTTC. It codes for CASSQGSAGGYEQYF.

This clonotype was found many times. Because the library targeted alpha chains, this beta chain is an off-target read whose size means little. The rearrangement uses TRBV18 and TRBJ1-5; D is possibly TRBD1 (6 bases). The ends were cut back, 1 base at V and 3 bases at J, with 10 bases in the middle. The CDR3 runs 15 residues. Germline assignment: CDR1 KGHSH and CDR2 LQKENI. CDR3 region: CASSPRQGINQPQHF. The CDR3 bases are TGTGCCAGCTCACCACGGCAGGGGATCAATCAGCCCCAGCATTTT.

This clonotype was picked up many times. In a library made to pick up alpha chains, this beta chain is a stray read with a size that means little. The chain uses TRBV28 and TRBJ1-2; D is unresolved. The length of the CDR3 is 15 residues. Germline assignment: CDR1 MDHEN and CDR2 SYDVKM. V shed 5 bases and J shed 0 bases, with 13 bases lying between them. In DNA, the CDR3 is TGTGCCAGCAGTCTCAGACACCTAGCTAACTATGGCTACACCTTC. It yields the protein CASSLRHLANYGYTF.

For this clonotype: Little can be read into the size of this beta chain, an off-target read in a library designed for alpha chains. The gene calls are TRBV18 and TRBJ2-3; 9 bases align to TRBD1. The CDR3 extends over 14 amino acids. J lost 4 bases, V lost 3 bases, and 2 bases had no gene match. Germline loops: CDR1 KGHSH, CDR2 LQKENI. The CDR3 here is CASSPGTGSDTQYF. CDR3 DNA: TGTGCCAGCTCACCCGGGACAGGGTCAGATACGCAGTATTTT. Based on the CDR3 plus reference TRBV18 and TRBJ2-3, the full variable domain is NAGVMQNPRHLVRRRGQEARLRCSPMKGHSHVYWYRQLPEEGLKFMVYLQKENIIDESGMPKERFSAEFPKEGPSILRIQQVVRGDSAAYFCASSPGTGSDTQYFGPGTRLTVL.

This clonotype was detected many times. This beta chain appears as a stray read in a library generated for alpha chains; its size is not informative. This sequence joins TRBV9 and TRBJ2-5; 14 bases agree with TRBD2. Looked up from germline, CDR1 is SGDLS and CDR2 is YYNGEE. The CDR3 runs 17 residues. Losses at the gene ends were 4 bases for V and 4 bases for J; bases not matched to a gene: 9. CDR3 loop: CASSQGTSGSWGETQYF. The DNA of the CDR3 is TGTGCCAGCAGCCAAGGGACTAGCGGGAGTTGGGGAGAGACCCAGTACTTC.

On this clonotype itself: The junction does not match germline at one end; this may be a read error. With the library built for alpha chains, this beta chain is off target and its frequency is not meaningful. The CDR3 DNA sequence: TGTGCCAACAGTAGCGGGCCCGGAGATACGCAGTATTTT. It yields the protein CANSSGPGDTQYF. The chain recombines TRBV2 with TRBJ2-3; TRBD2 aligns across 7 bases. The CDR3 length is 13 residues. Germline V CDR1 and CDR2: SNHLY, FYNNEI.

This clonotype has a count of ten or more. The library was prepared for alpha chains; this beta chain is a stray read, so its frequency means little. Here the CDR3 DNA reads TGTGCCAGCAGTCCTAGACAGAGCTCCTACGAGCAGTACTTC. It is translated as CASSPRQSSYEQYF. The genes are TRBV6-5 and TRBJ2-7; tentative D call: TRBD1 (5 bases). CDR3 length equals 14 residues. Germline CDR1 MNHEY, CDR2 SVGAGI. V lost 5 bases and J lost 0, with 11 bases in between.

As to this clonotype: This beta chain is a stray read from a library made for alpha chains; its abundance is not meaningful. V is TRBV2 and J is TRBJ1-5; D might be TRBD1 (6 bases). Trimming left V 9 bases short and J 4 bases short, with 13 bases between. This CDR3 is built from 13 residues. Germline V gene sequence: CDR1 SNHLY, CDR2 FYNNEI. CDR3 residues: CASEAQGNQPQHF. In DNA form, the CDR3 reads TGTGCCAGTGAGGCCCAGGGGAATCAGCCCCAGCATTTT.

A remark on this clonotype: This beta chain came through as a stray read in a library set up for alpha chains, and its size says little. CDR3 amino acids: CASRTGTTTYEQYF. For the CDR3, the DNA is TGCGCCAGCCGAACCGGGACAACCACCTACGAGCAGTACTTC. The chain joins TRBV5-1 to TRBJ2-7; possibly TRBD1 for D (6 bases). CDR3 length equals 14 residues. V was shortened by 7 bases and J by 2 bases, with 16 bases between the two germline ends. From germline, CDR1 is SGHRS and CDR2 YFSETQ.

This clonotype was seen repeatedly, ten times or more. This beta chain is a stray read from a library made for alpha chains; its abundance is not meaningful. The J gene is TRBJ2-2, the V gene TRBV5-1; 15 bases line up with TRBD2. Germline CDR1 is SGHRS and CDR2 is YFSETQ. Trimming cost V 7 bases and J 4 bases; bases outside gene matches: 8. The CDR3 runs 17 residues. CDR3 sequence reads: CASEPGLAGGGTGELFF. CDR3 sequence (DNA): TGCGCCAGCGAACCGGGACTAGCGGGAGGAGGCACCGGGGAGCTGTTTTTT.

As for this clonotype: With the library built for alpha chains, this beta chain is off target and its frequency is not meaningful. This chain links TRBV27 with TRBJ2-5; 7 positions agree with TRBD1. This CDR3 has 14 amino acids. Trimming cost V 8 bases and J 5 bases; bases outside gene matches: 11. Germline V CDR1 and CDR2: MNHEY, SMNVEV (reference sequence). The CDR3 sequence is CASRFRTGRETQYF. CDR3 in DNA: TGTGCCAGCCGATTTAGGACAGGAAGGGAGACCCAGTACTTC.

This clonotype was counted ten times or more. Being off target in a library aimed at alpha chains, this beta chain has a size of little meaning. The J gene is TRBJ2-7, the V gene TRBV6-2 or TRBV6-3; TRBD2 might be the D (5 bases). CDR3 length: 15 amino acids. Trimming took 6 bases from V and 0 from J, leaving 15 bases between them. Germline CDR1 and CDR2: MNHEY and SVGEGT. The CDR3 sequence is CASRHLDSVSYEQYF. The DNA of the CDR3 is TGTGCCAGCAGACATCTGGACTCGGTCTCCTACGAGCAGTACTTC.

This clonotype was recorded many times. A library made for alpha chains picked up this beta chain off target, so its size means little. V usage is TRBV4-1 and J usage is TRBJ1-2; TRBD1 might be the D (5 bases). The CDR3 runs to 15 residues. V lost 0 bases and J lost 2, with 10 bases in between. In germline, CDR1 is MGHRA, CDR2 YSYEKL. The CDR3: CASSQDLGGNYGYTF. The CDR3, as DNA: TGCGCCAGCAGCCAAGATCTTGGGGGGAACTATGGCTACACCTTC.